This T cell receptor (beta chain) was observed in a study of immune cell composition in non-small cell lung cancer. Study overall: Lung adenocarcinoma or squamous carcinoma made up most tumours. The study's findings and limits: Lung adenocarcinomas had lower top 10 clone scores and clonality than squamous tumours. Smoking pack-years did not significantly correlate with tumour TCR-beta clonality.

Clones were read by immunoSEQ multiplex PCR, and TCRdb kept only the in-frame ones, dropping some. The sample holds around 2,000 clones, 70% to 85% seen once. Genomic DNA came from frozen unsorted single-cell suspensions. This CDR3 is 12 amino acids long. Trimming cost V 5 bases and J 11 bases, with 13 bases left between them. Per the germline V gene, CDR1 is LNHDA and CDR2 is SQIVND (reference sequence). This clone was counted a single time. Its cognate antigen is unknown. The TCR originated in a human donor with non-small cell lung cancer. The rearrangement links TRBV19 to TRBJ2-1, with D possibly being TRBD2 (6 bases). The sample comprised lung tumor tissue. The CDR3 here is CASSENSGKQFF. CDR3 nucleotides: TGTGCCAGTAGTGAAAATAGCGGCAAGCAGTTCTTC.